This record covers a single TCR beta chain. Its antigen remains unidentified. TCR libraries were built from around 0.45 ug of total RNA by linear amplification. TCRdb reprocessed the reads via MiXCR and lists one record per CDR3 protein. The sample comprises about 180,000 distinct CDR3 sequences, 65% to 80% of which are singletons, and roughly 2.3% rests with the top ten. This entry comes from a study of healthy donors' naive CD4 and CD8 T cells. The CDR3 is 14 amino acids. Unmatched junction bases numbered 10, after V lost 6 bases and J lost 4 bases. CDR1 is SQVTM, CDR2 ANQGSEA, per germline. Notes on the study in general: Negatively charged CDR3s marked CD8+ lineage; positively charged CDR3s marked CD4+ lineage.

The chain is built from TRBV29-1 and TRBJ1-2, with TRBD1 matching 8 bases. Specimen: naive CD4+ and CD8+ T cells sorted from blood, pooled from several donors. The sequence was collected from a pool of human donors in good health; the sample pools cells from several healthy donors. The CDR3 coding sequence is TGCAGCGTGGACACAGGGGGAATAGGCTATGGCTACACCTTC. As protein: CSVDTGGIGYGYTF.